A single T cell receptor (beta chain) is shown here with its context. The data are from a study of blood T cells in healthy people across ages. Primers used in a second PCR of about 7 to 11 cycles were a sample-barcoded 5' primer and a J-beta primer mix. Each CDR3 protein gets one entry after TCRdb re-called the 5' RACE reads with MiXCR. The data hold about 720,000 distinct CDR3 sequences, with around a fifth observed a single time. V was pared by 2 bases and J by 5 bases, with 10 bases of the junction left unmatched. Germline CDR1 reads DFQATT; CDR2 reads SNEGSKA (reference sequence). This CDR3 contains 15 residues.

The receptor was derived from a man in his 70s in good health. The sequencing sample was made of blood. The rearrangement joins TRBV20-1 to TRBJ1-1; 8 bases agree with TRBD1. CDR3 bases: TGCAGTGCTAGATGGCCGTCGGACAGGGCGACTGAAGCTTTCTTT. It translates to CSARWPSDRATEAFF.